This T cell receptor (beta chain) came from a study of blood T cell repertoires in COVID-19. The CDR3 totals 14 residues. J lost 0 bases, V lost 6 bases, and 1 base had no gene match. From germline, CDR1 is ENHRY and CDR2 SYGVKD. The assay was immunoSEQ multiplex PCR, and TCRdb's table has in-frame clones only and misses some. The profile covers around 71,000 clones, with around 85% appearing a single time and roughly 28% taken by the ten largest. The sample was peripheral blood. This TCR came from a man between 70 and 80 years old with acute or convalescent COVID-19. The chain couples TRBV10-3 to TRBJ2-1; 8 positions agree with TRBD1. Written as DNA, the CDR3 is TGTGCCATCAGGACAGGGGTCTCCTACAATGAGCAGTTCTTC. It translates to CAIRTGVSYNEQFF.